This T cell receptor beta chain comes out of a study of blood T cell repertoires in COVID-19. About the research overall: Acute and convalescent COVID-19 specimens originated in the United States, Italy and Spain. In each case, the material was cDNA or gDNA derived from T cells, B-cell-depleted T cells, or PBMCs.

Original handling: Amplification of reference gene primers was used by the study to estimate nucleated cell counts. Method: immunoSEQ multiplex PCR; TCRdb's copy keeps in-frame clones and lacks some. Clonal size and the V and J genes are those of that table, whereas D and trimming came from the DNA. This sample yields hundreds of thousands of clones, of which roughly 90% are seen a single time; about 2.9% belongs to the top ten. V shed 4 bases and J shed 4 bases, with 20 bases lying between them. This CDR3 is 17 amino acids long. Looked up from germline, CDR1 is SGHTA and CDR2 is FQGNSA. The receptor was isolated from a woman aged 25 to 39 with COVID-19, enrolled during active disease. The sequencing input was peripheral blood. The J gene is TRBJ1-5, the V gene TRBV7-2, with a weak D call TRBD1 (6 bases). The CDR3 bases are TGTGCCAGCAGCTCCAGGACAGAAACCTTCGGTAATCAGCCCCAGCATTTT. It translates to CASSSRTETFGNQPQHF.